These T cell receptor beta chains were read from a single sample in a study of beta chain features in type 1 diabetes. The data were produced by immunoSEQ multiplex PCR, yet TCRdb's version contains in-frame clones alone and is incomplete. The sample has roughly 280,000 clones, approximately 25% seen once; the top ten hold 0.012%. Sequenced material: naive CD4+ T cells from blood. Receptors originate from a woman in her twenties or thirties with type 1 diabetes. Both conserved end residues are part of each CDR3. D genes are given only for firm matches. Clone size is not always given. Where it is, it says once, few, many or a class for expanded clones.

j_call v_call clone_size d_call cdr3_aa cdr3_nt
TRBJ2-3 TRBV30 NA TRBD2 CAWSGVAGVTDTQYF TGTGCCTGGAGTGGGGTAGCGGGAGTCACAGATACGCAGTATTTT
TRBJ1-1 TRBV4-2 NA NA CASSRPTDFTEAFF TGTGCCAGCAGCCGACCGACAGATTTCACTGAAGCTTTCTTT
TRBJ1-2 TRBV7-2 NA NA CASSQIFGYGYTF TGTGCCAGCAGCCAAATATTCGGCTATGGCTACACCTTC
TRBJ2-3 TRBV7-2 NA TRBD1 CASSLDRGRLTDTQYF TGTGCCAGCAGCTTAGACAGGGGACGGCTCACAGATACGCAGTATTTT
TRBJ2-5 TRBV11-1 NA TRBD1 CASGDRGGETQYF TGTGCCAGCGGTGACAGGGGAGGAGAGACCCAGTACTTC
TRBJ1-1 TRBV18 NA NA CASSPTTGEAFF TGTGCCAGCTCACCTACTACAGGGGAAGCTTTCTTT
TRBJ2-7 TRBV7-9 once NA CASSPWNERDEQYF TGTGCCAGCAGCCCTTGGAACGAACGGGACGAGCAGTACTTC
TRBJ1-4 TRBV28 few NA CASSQGQFREKLFF TGTGCCAGCAGTCAGGGACAATTTCGTGAAAAACTGTTTTTT
TRBJ2-2 TRBV9 NA TRBD2 CASSPGLAGGVGTGELFF TGTGCCAGCAGCCCCGGACTAGCGGGAGGGGTCGGCACCGGGGAGCTGTTTTTT
TRBJ2-1 TRBV4-1 few NA CASSQADNYNEQFF TGCGCCAGCAGCCAAGCAGACAACTACAATGAGCAGTTCTTC
TRBJ2-2 TRBV27 NA NA CASSSSPLVTGELFF TGTGCCAGCAGTTCGAGCCCCTTAGTAACCGGGGAGCTGTTTTTT
TRBJ2-1 TRBV19 few TRBD2 CASREREGLMFNEQFF TGTGCCAGTAGGGAGCGGGAGGGCCTGATGTTTAATGAGCAGTTCTTC
TRBJ2-5 TRBV23-1 few TRBD1 CASRRQGQETQYF TGCGCCAGCAGGCGACAGGGACAAGAGACCCAGTACTTC
TRBJ1-1 TRBV30 NA NA CAWSVSMNTEAFF TGTGCCTGGAGTGTTAGTATGAACACTGAAGCTTTCTTT
TRBJ2-1 TRBV11-1 NA NA CASSPSIRERNEQFF TGTGCCAGCAGCCCTAGCATACGGGAAAGGAATGAGCAGTTCTTC
TRBJ2-7 TRBV25-1 few NA CSTQEAYEQYF TGTTCAACTCAGGAAGCCTACGAGCAGTACTTC
TRBJ1-4 TRBV28 few NA CASSKWGSGNNEKLFF TGTGCCAGCAGTAAATGGGGTTCAGGGAATAATGAAAAACTGTTTTTT
TRBJ2-5 TRBV18 NA TRBD2 CASSPPGPGGETQYF TGTGCCAGCTCACCACCCGGGCCCGGGGGGGAGACCCAGTACTTC
TRBJ2-6 TRBV19 NA TRBD1 CASRLTGTGGSGANVLTF TGTGCCAGTAGGTTAACCGGGACAGGGGGCTCTGGGGCCAACGTCCTGACTTTC
TRBJ1-4 TRBV7-8 few TRBD1 CASSSDRGHEKLFF TGTGCCAGCAGCTCGGACAGGGGGCACGAAAAACTGTTTTTT
TRBJ2-1 TRBV29-1 few TRBD2 CSVEGTQGLAGGPDYNEQFF TGCAGCGTTGAAGGCACCCAAGGGCTAGCGGGAGGGCCCGACTACAATGAGCAGTTCTTC
TRBJ1-1 TRBV7-2 few NA CASGGRQRGSEAFF TGTGCCAGCGGGGGCCGGCAGCGCGGATCTGAAGCTTTCTTT
TRBJ2-5 TRBV15 NA NA CATSRAKGARETQYF TGTGCCACCAGCAGAGCGAAGGGAGCTAGGGAGACCCAGTACTTC
TRBJ2-1 TRBV15 few TRBD2 CATSREFGQSRLAEGKEQFF TGTGCCACCAGCAGAGAATTCGGCCAGTCGAGACTAGCCGAAGGGAAGGAGCAGTTCTTC
TRBJ2-1 TRBV12-5 NA NA CASGRGELEQFF TGTGCTAGTGGCCGCGGGGAGCTTGAGCAGTTCTTC
TRBJ2-7 TRBV7-9 NA TRBD2 CASSVGLAGGEQYF TGTGCCAGCAGCGTAGGACTAGCGGGAGGCGAGCAGTACTTC
TRBJ1-5 TRBV7-9 few NA CASSMGQGNQPQHF TGTGCCAGCAGCATGGGACAAGGCAATCAGCCCCAGCATTTT
TRBJ2-1 TRBV18 few NA CASSPLSGVSYNEQFF TGTGCCAGCTCACCACTGAGCGGAGTCTCCTACAATGAGCAGTTCTTC
TRBJ2-7 TRBV27 few NA CASSLGTSHEQYF TGTGCCAGCAGTTTGGGGACATCTCACGAGCAGTACTTC
TRBJ1-1 TRBV29-1 NA NA CSTGAMNTEAFF TGCAGCACAGGTGCCATGAACACTGAAGCTTTCTTT
TRBJ2-7 TRBV4-1 NA TRBD2 CASSQDRSGTSSYEQYF TGCGCCAGCAGCCAAGATCGGAGCGGGACGAGCTCCTACGAGCAGTACTTC
TRBJ2-7 TRBV15 NA TRBD2 CATSRGGFGYEQYF TGTGCCACCAGCAGGGGAGGGTTCGGCTACGAGCAGTACTTC
TRBJ2-5 TRBV5-1 few TRBD1 CASSPPRDRETQYF TGCGCCAGCAGCCCCCCCCGGGACAGGGAGACCCAGTACTTC
TRBJ2-3 TRBV28 few TRBD1 CASRGQGAGGDTQYF TGTGCCAGCAGGGGACAGGGGGCGGGTGGAGATACGCAGTATTTT
TRBJ2-1 TRBV29-1 NA TRBD2 CSVEVSSGIGEQFF TGCAGCGTTGAAGTGTCTAGCGGGATCGGCGAGCAGTTCTTC
TRBJ2-1 TRBV5-6 few NA CASSLFGNNEQFF TGTGCCAGCAGCTTGTTTGGCAACAATGAGCAGTTCTTC
TRBJ1-1 TRBV10-3 NA NA CAIRDSRVAFF TGTGCCATCAGGGACAGTCGAGTAGCTTTCTTT
TRBJ1-1 TRBV7-9 NA TRBD1 CASSFGQGYTEAFF TGTGCCAGCAGCTTCGGACAGGGGTACACTGAAGCTTTCTTT
TRBJ2-1 TRBV21-1 NA NA CASSIKDCPTSSYNEQFF TGTGCCAGCAGCATCAAAGACTGCCCCACGAGCTCCTACAATGAGCAGTTCTTC
TRBJ2-1 TRBV7-3 NA TRBD2 CASSLTGEGNEQFF TGTGCCAGCAGCTTAACGGGGGAGGGTAATGAGCAGTTCTTC
TRBJ2-3 TRBV29-1 NA TRBD1 CSVEGLLQGSTDTQYF TGCAGCGTTGAGGGCCTCTTACAGGGGAGCACAGATACGCAGTATTTT
TRBJ2-1 TRBV7-2 NA TRBD2 CASSGMGLAGGYNEQFF TGTGCCAGCAGCGGGATGGGACTAGCGGGTGGCTACAATGAGCAGTTCTTC
TRBJ2-2 TRBV5-1 NA NA CASSLVHNTGELFF TGCGCCAGCAGCTTGGTACACAACACCGGGGAGCTGTTTTTT
TRBJ2-7 TRBV28 NA TRBD1 CASSGGQGHYEQYF TGTGCCAGCAGTGGAGGACAGGGCCACTACGAGCAGTACTTC
TRBJ2-3 TRBV7-8 NA NA CASSLYGETLTDTQYF TGTGCCAGCAGCTTATACGGGGAGACGCTGACAGATACGCAGTATTTT
TRBJ2-3 TRBV5-1 few NA CASRQGTSTDTQYF TGCGCCAGCAGACAGGGGACTAGCACAGATACGCAGTATTTT
TRBJ2-6 TRBV7-9 NA TRBD1 CASSLFLGQEFSGANVLTF TGTGCCAGCAGCTTATTCCTCGGACAGGAGTTCTCTGGGGCCAACGTCCTGACTTTC
TRBJ2-3 TRBV4-2 NA NA CASSQVVRSETQYF TGTGCCAGCAGCCAAGTCGTTCGGAGCGAAACGCAGTATTTT
TRBJ2-1 TRBV7-2 NA TRBD2 CASSASGTKQFF TGTGCCAGCAGCGCGAGCGGGACGAAGCAGTTCTTC